The rows below give T cell receptor beta chains drawn from one sample of a study of identical twins. TCRdb re-called the 5' RACE reads with MiXCR, one entry per CDR3 protein. Of around 1.7 million distinct CDR3 sequences detected, 25% to 35% appear once; the ten largest clones hold around 0.25%. Input material: cord blood. These receptors all stem from a newborn girl in good health. Each CDR3 is given with its conserved first and last residue. D genes are given only for firm matches. Rows give clone size only sometimes, using once, few, many, or a class for an expanded clone.

clone_size	cdr3_length	v_call	d_call	j_call	cdr3_aa	cdr3_nt
.	16	TRBV4-2	.	TRBJ1-5	CASSQVPGPSNQPQHF	TGTGCCAGCAGCCAAGTTCCGGGGCCTAGCAATCAGCCCCAGCATTTT
.	15	TRBV5-1	.	TRBJ2-1	CASSLRYGGNTEQFF	TGCGCCAGCAGCTTGAGATACGGCGGGAACACTGAGCAGTTCTTC
.	17	TRBV24-1	TRBD2	TRBJ2-1	CATSDPRLAGDYNEQFF	TGTGCCACCAGTGATCCACGACTAGCGGGGGACTACAATGAGCAGTTCTTC
.	15	TRBV6-5	.	TRBJ1-2	CASSFLLPSGAGYTF	TGTGCCAGCAGTTTCCTCCTACCATCCGGGGCCGGCTACACCTTC
.	16	TRBV4-2	.	TRBJ2-3	CASSTGGRGDTDTQYF	TGTGCCAGCAGCACCGGGGGCAGGGGGGACACAGATACGCAGTATTTT
many	13	TRBV12-3/TRBV12-4	.	TRBJ2-7	CASNQAGSYEQYF	TGTGCCAGCAACCAAGCGGGCTCCTACGAGCAGTACTTC
.	14	TRBV20-1	.	TRBJ2-5	CSATDSSLQETQYF	TGCAGTGCTACGGACAGTTCCCTCCAAGAGACCCAGTACTTC
.	14	TRBV28	.	TRBJ1-2	CASRIDRIQDGYTF	TGTGCCAGCAGAATAGACAGGATCCAGGATGGCTACACCTTC
few	12	TRBV20-1	.	TRBJ2-5	CSLHRQEETQYF	TGCAGTCTCCACCGACAGGAAGAGACCCAGTACTTC
few	14	TRBV12-3/TRBV12-4	TRBD2	TRBJ2-1	CASSATGTSNEQFF	TGTGCCAGCAGTGCCACCGGGACTAGCAATGAGCAGTTCTTC
.	18	TRBV27	TRBD2	TRBJ2-3	CASSNPLAGGGVTDTQCF	TGTGCCAGCAGTAACCCCCTAGCGGGAGGGGGCGTCACAGATACGCAGTGTTTT